This T cell receptor beta chain was sequenced during a study of CD8 T cells in Susac syndrome. Study background: There were six sequenced Susac syndrome patients with active disease and 8 or 9 in remission.

Germline V gene lookup returns CDR1 SGHVS and CDR2 FQNEAQ. V lost 1 base, J lost 4 bases, and 4 bases stayed unmatched. The CDR3 has 16 amino acids. The T cells that were sequenced for TCR beta were CD8+ and CD4+ cells from blood. Recently defined diagnostic criteria classed the Susac syndrome patients as definite or probable. When the RNA was reverse transcribed, random hexamers were used with an input of roughly 0.5 to 1 ug. Amplification of the TCR beta CDR3 was carried out by immunoSEQ multiplex PCR, which spanned a total of 54 Vbeta and 13 Jbeta segments. TCRdb redid the calling of the immunoSEQ multiplex PCR reads with MiXCR, one entry per CDR3 protein. The repertoire holds fewer than 200,000 distinct CDR3 sequences, with 94% as singletons.

The receptor comes from a human donor with Susac syndrome. The sequencing input was CD4+ T cells from PBMCs. V is TRBV7-8 and J is TRBJ2-3; TRBD2 aligns across 11 bases. CDR3 region: CASSLGLAGGADTQYF. CDR3 in DNA: TGTGCCAGCAGCTTAGGCCTAGCGGGGGGAGCAGATACGCAGTATTTT.